The 17 T cell receptor beta chains presented below share a single source sample, sequenced in a study of blood T cell repertoires in COVID-19. Sequenced by immunoSEQ multiplex PCR; TCRdb stores in-frame clones only, minus some. This sample has about 97,000 clones, with 75% to 90% found just once. Sequenced material: peripheral blood. These receptors were taken from a woman aged 50 to 60 with COVID-19, enrolled during active disease.

This clone was seen once. CDR3 protein: CASSSPGSNYGYTF. The CDR3 bases are TGTGCCAGCAGCTCGCCGGGAAGTAACTATGGCTACACCTTC. The chain recombines TRBV7-2 with TRBJ1-2; D gene ambiguous. Germline lookup yields CDR1 SGHTA and CDR2 FQGNSA. V gave up 4 bases and J gave up 1 base, with 10 bases separating them. This CDR3 spans 14 amino acids.

V and J are TRBV9 and TRBJ1-5; 10 bases fit TRBD1. The J segment lost 7 bases and the V segment lost 3 bases, leaving 4 bases of the junction unmatched. Germline lookup yields CDR1 SGDLS and CDR2 YYNGEE. This CDR3 comprises 14 residues. The CDR3 sequence is CASSAGTGEQPQHF. The CDR3 coding sequence is TGTGCCAGCAGCGCCGGGACAGGGGAACAGCCCCAGCATTTT.

The gene calls are TRBV7-2 and TRBJ2-1; 11 bases line up with TRBD2. The germline V gene has CDR1 SGHTA and CDR2 FQGNSA. The CDR3 is 16 residues long. V shed 5 bases, J shed 4 bases, and the junction held 7 bases outside the gene matches. The CDR3 protein is CASSAPGLAAYNEQFF. CDR3 bases: TGTGCCAGCAGCGCGCCGGGACTAGCGGCATACAATGAGCAGTTCTTC.

The V and J genes are TRBV29-1 and TRBJ2-5, with TRBD2 identical over 9 bases. The CDR3 is 15 residues long. Looked up from germline, CDR1 is SQVTM and CDR2 is ANQGSEA. The J segment lost 2 bases and the V segment lost 0 bases, leaving 4 bases of the junction unmatched. DNA of the CDR3: TGCAGCGTTGAAGATCCTAGCGGGATACAAGAGACCCAGTACTTC. The encoded protein is CSVEDPSGIQETQYF. Complete variable domain (other parts from reference TRBV29-1 and TRBJ2-5): SAVISQKPSRDICQRGTSLTIQCQVDSQVTMMFWYRQQPGQSLTLIATANQGSEATYESGFVIDKFPISRPNLTFSTLTVSNMSPEDSSIYLCSVEDPSGIQETQYFGPGTRLLVL.

This chain links TRBV30 with TRBJ1-1, with D maybe TRBD1 (6 bases). Germline lookup yields CDR1 GTSNPN and CDR2 SVGIG (reference sequence). V was shortened by 2 bases and J by 7 bases, with 14 bases between the two germline ends. The CDR3 is made up of 13 amino acids. CDR3 region: CAWSYPGVGEAFF. As DNA, the CDR3 is TGTGCCTGGAGTTATCCAGGGGTGGGTGAAGCTTTCTTT.

The rearrangement joins TRBV10-3 to TRBJ2-5, with D possibly TRBD1 on 5 matching bases. The CDR3 has 14 residues. V lost 11 bases and J 2 bases, leaving 18 bases between the germline ends. CDR1 and CDR2 (germline): ENHRY, SYGVKD. CDR3 DNA: TGTGCCGCCTCAACCCGACAGAAACAAGAGACCCAGTACTTC. Amino acids: CAASTRQKQETQYF.

V is TRBV6-5 and J is TRBJ1-4; 7 bases fit TRBD1. This CDR3 spans 15 amino acids. Looked up from germline, CDR1 is MNHEY and CDR2 is SVGAGI. Losses at the gene ends were 6 bases for V and 7 bases for J; bases not matched to a gene: 11. The CDR3 DNA sequence: TGTGCCAGCAGGGACCTTGGGGCAGGGGGTGAAAAACTGTTTTTT. Protein product: CASRDLGAGGEKLFF.

In this sample, this clone turned up once. The rearrangement uses TRBV2 and TRBJ2-5; 7 nucleotides line up with TRBD2. The V segment lost 6 bases and the J segment 0 bases; nucleotides outside the gene matches: 4. The germline V gene has CDR1 SNHLY and CDR2 FYNNEI. This CDR3 spans 14 amino acids. The DNA of the CDR3 is TGTGCCAGCAGCGGGACTACGCACCAAGAGACCCAGTACTTC. It translates to CASSGTTHQETQYF. The full variable domain, with the rest looked up from reference TRBV2 and TRBJ2-5, is EPEVTQTPSHQVTQMGQEVILRCVPISNHLYFYWYRQILGQKVEFLVSFYNNEISEKSEIFDDQFSVERPDGSNFTLKIRSTKLEDSAMYFCASSGTTHQETQYFGPGTRLLVL.

This chain joins TRBV9 and TRBJ1-4; 7 positions match TRBD1. With 0 bases clipped from V and 7 bases from J, the junction kept 3 bases outside the gene matches. Germline V lookup: CDR1 SGDLS, CDR2 YYNGEE. This CDR3 contains 14 residues. DNA for the CDR3: TGTGCCAGCAGCGTAGGGCAGGGGGTTGAAAAACTGTTTTTT. Translation gives CASSVGQGVEKLFF. The whole variable domain, remainder taken from reference TRBV9 and TRBJ1-4, is DSGVTQTPKHLITATGQRVTLRCSPRSGDLSVYWYQQSLDQGLQFLIQYYNGEERAKGNILERFSAQQFPDLHSELNLSSLELGDSALYFCASSVGQGVEKLFFGSGTQLSVL.

The chain employs TRBV18 and TRBJ1-5; weak D call: TRBD1 (5 bases). Germline V gene sequence: CDR1 KGHSH, CDR2 LQKENI. Trimming pared 0 bases from V and 6 bases from J, leaving 12 bases between. The CDR3 is made up of 15 amino acids. In DNA, the CDR3 is TGTGCCAGCTCACCACCGGACAAGGGCGGTCAGCCCCAGCATTTT. Amino acid sequence: CASSPPDKGGQPQHF.

V gene TRBV5-5 combines with J gene TRBJ1-1, with 8 bases matching TRBD1. Germline assignment: CDR1 SGHKS and CDR2 YYEKEE (reference sequence). With 1 base clipped from V and 1 base from J, the junction kept 6 bases outside the gene matches. This CDR3 is built from 16 residues. The CDR3 sequence: CASSLRQGFGNTEAFF. In DNA, the CDR3 is TGTGCCAGCAGCTTGAGACAGGGGTTTGGGAACACTGAAGCTTTCTTT.

The chain carries TRBV4-3 and TRBJ2-7; D may be TRBD1 (6 bases). V lost 1 base, J lost 3 bases, and 16 bases lay in between. This CDR3 contains 16 residues. Germline CDR1 reads LGHNA; CDR2 reads YSLEER. In nucleotides, the CDR3 is TGCGCCAGCAGCCAAGGTTCGTGGGACATGGTCTACGAGCAGTACTTC. Amino acid sequence: CASSQGSWDMVYEQYF.

This clone was picked up a small number of times. This chain uses TRBV6-5 with TRBJ2-1; TRBD2 might be the D (5 bases). The V end lost 7 bases, the J end lost 9 bases, and 10 bases lay between the germline ends. Germline V gene sequence: CDR1 MNHEY, CDR2 SVGAGI. The CDR3 has 11 residues. CDR3 region: CASTSGGEQFF. In nucleotides, the CDR3 is TGTGCCAGCACCTCCGGAGGTGAGCAGTTCTTC.

V is TRBV6-5 and J is TRBJ2-1, with 7 bases matching TRBD2. The CDR3 length is 16 residues. Germline lookup yields CDR1 MNHEY and CDR2 SVGAGI. V was pared by 4 bases and J by 4 bases, with 10 bases of the junction left unmatched. Written as DNA, the CDR3 is TGTGCCAGCAGTTCCTCCGGACTAGAGGGTTACAATGAGCAGTTCTTC. It translates to CASSSSGLEGYNEQFF.

This clone was observed a single time. This chain joins TRBV5-1 and TRBJ2-1; the match to TRBD2 covers 13 bases. The CDR3 runs 16 residues. V dropped 0 bases and J dropped 10; count of bases not matched to a gene: 7. Germline V gene lookup returns CDR1 SGHRS and CDR2 YFSETQ. The CDR3, as DNA: TGCGCCAGCAGCTTGGCAGGACTAGCGGGGGCTGGGGAGCAGTTCTTC. Translation gives CASSLAGLAGAGEQFF.

The chain employs TRBV28 and TRBJ2-2; TRBD2 might be the D (5 bases). The CDR3 contains 18 residues. V was trimmed by 1 base and J by 9 bases, leaving 24 bases between them. The V gene's germline CDR1 is MDHEN and CDR2 SYDVKM. CDR3 nucleotides: TGTGCCAGCAGTTTATTATCCTCTGGACTCCCGATCTATTGGGAGCTGTTTTTT. It specifies CASSLLSSGLPIYWELFF.

The chain recombines TRBV24-1 with TRBJ2-5; D is possibly TRBD2 (6 bases). CDR3 size: 16 residues. Germline V gene data show CDR1 as KGHDR and CDR2 as SFDVKD. V was cut by 8 bases and J by 2 bases, with 20 bases left in between. CDR3 bases: TGTGCCACCATCACCGGCGGCAGGCGGGGACAAGAGACCCAGTACTTC. Translated, it gives CATITGGRRGQETQYF.